This TCR beta chain was observed in a study of cytomegalovirus exposure and HLA in healthy donors. General observations from the study: Among TCR sequences, most were rare, though some public TCRs appeared in many donors.

Clones were read by immunoSEQ multiplex PCR, and TCRdb kept only the in-frame ones, dropping some. The table lists a few hundred thousand clones, approximately 84% of them singletons, with about 11% in the top ten. This clone was recorded only once. Its antigen remains unidentified. This CDR3 contains 14 residues. Germline V gene lookup returns CDR1 MNHEY and CDR2 SVGAGI. V lost 5 bases and J 0 bases, leaving 8 bases between the germline ends. The clonotype was recovered from a man younger than 30 in good health and CMV-seropositive. Sequencing was carried out using PBMCs. V and J are TRBV6-5 and TRBJ1-3, with D tentatively TRBD1 (5 bases). As DNA, the CDR3 is TGTGCCAGCAGTCGAACAGGCTCTGGAAACACCATATATTTT. As protein: CASSRTGSGNTIYF.